These 12 T cell receptor beta chains originate from one sample sequenced in a study of blood T cell repertoires in COVID-19. Produced via immunoSEQ multiplex PCR; TCRdb's table is partial and in-frame only. The repertoire has about 190,000 clones, 88% of them found once; the top ten carry less than 5.5%. Sequenced material: peripheral blood. The receptors stem from a human donor in a cohort sampled during active COVID-19.

V usage is TRBV18 and J usage is TRBJ1-6, with D perhaps TRBD1 (5 bases). Germline lookup yields CDR1 KGHSH and CDR2 LQKENI. The CDR3 is made up of 15 amino acids. The V end lost 3 bases, the J end lost 10 bases, and 16 bases lay between the germline ends. CDR3 loop: CASSPESRVGSPLHF. The CDR3 bases are TGTGCCAGCTCACCGGAAAGCAGGGTGGGGTCACCCCTCCACTTT.

The rearrangement links TRBV6-5 to TRBJ2-5; 10 bases agree with TRBD1. The germline gives CDR1 MNHEY, CDR2 SVGAGI. The V and J ends lost 7 bases and 7 bases, in that order; junction bases with no gene match: 6. The CDR3 consists of 13 residues. CDR3 protein: CASNIGQGGTQYF. Written as DNA, the CDR3 is TGTGCCAGCAATATCGGACAGGGGGGGACCCAGTACTTC.

The chain is built from TRBV29-1 and TRBJ2-3, with 9 bases lining up with TRBD2. V was clipped by 4 bases and J by 1 base; unmatched bases: 9. The CDR3 totals 16 residues. Germline lookup yields CDR1 SQVTM and CDR2 ANQGSEA. The CDR3 DNA is TGCAGCGTTGCGCGGGGGGGCGTTCTGGGCACAGATACGCAGTATTTT. Encoded protein: CSVARGGVLGTDTQYF.

Here the CDR3 reads CASSPEANTEAFF. CDR3 DNA sequence: TGTGCCAGCTCACCAGAGGCAAACACTGAAGCTTTCTTT. This sequence joins TRBV18 and TRBJ1-1; D uncertain. This CDR3 spans 13 amino acids. Between the trimmed V and J ends, which lost 2 bases and 2 bases, there was a span of 6 bases. CDR1 and CDR2 from the germline V gene are KGHSH and LQKENI.

The chain employs TRBV30 and TRBJ1-2, with D unclear. V was clipped by 1 base and J by 7 bases, with 13 bases between them. Germline lookup yields CDR1 GTSNPN and CDR2 SVGIG (reference sequence). The CDR3 totals 13 residues. The CDR3 spells CAWSGQAGSGYTF. The CDR3 coding sequence is TGTGCCTGGAGTGGCCAGGCCGGGAGTGGCTACACCTTC.

This chain connects TRBV5-1 to TRBJ2-7, with D possibly TRBD1 on 6 matching bases. V gave up 3 bases and J gave up 6 bases, with 19 bases separating them. The CDR3 runs to 15 residues. Germline V gene data show CDR1 as SGHRS and CDR2 as YFSETQ. The DNA for the CDR3 is TGCGCCAGCAGCTCCGGACAGCTTGAAGGTGTCGAGCAGTACTTC. Encoded protein: CASSSGQLEGVEQYF. Full variable domain (outside the CDR3, taken from reference TRBV5-1 and TRBJ2-7): KAGVTQTPRYLIKTRGQQVTLSCSPISGHRSVSWYQQTPGQGLQFLFEYFSETQRNKGNFPGRFSGRQFSNSRSEMNVSTLELGDSALYLCASSSGQLEGVEQYFGPGTRLTVT.

The chain uses TRBV13 and TRBJ1-4; 7 bases map to TRBD1. The V segment lost 1 base and the J segment 6 bases; nucleotides outside the gene matches: 5. Germline CDR1 PRHDT, CDR2 FYEKMQ (reference sequence). The CDR3 runs to 15 residues. The CDR3, as DNA: TGTGCCAGCAGCTTAGAAGGTCAGGGGGATGAAAAACTGTTTTTT. Protein product: CASSLEGQGDEKLFF.

The chain couples TRBV6-5 to TRBJ1-4, with 7 positions matching TRBD1. V dropped 0 bases and J dropped 4; count of bases not matched to a gene: 2. CDR1 is MNHEY and CDR2 is SVGAGI in the germline V gene. The CDR3 has 15 residues. CDR3 protein: CASSYSTGNNEKLFF. Written as DNA, the CDR3 is TGTGCCAGCAGTTACTCGACAGGGAATAATGAAAAACTGTTTTTT.

The chain recombines TRBV4-1 with TRBJ2-1; D might be TRBD2 (5 bases). V was trimmed by 8 bases and J by 2 bases, leaving 7 bases between them. This CDR3 has 12 residues. Germline assignment: CDR1 MGHRA and CDR2 YSYEKL. The CDR3 coding sequence is TGCGCCAGCGGGCGGGCCTACAATGAGCAGTTCTTC. This codes for CASGRAYNEQFF.

DNA of the CDR3: TGTGCCAGCAGTGAAGGACTAGCGGGAGCAAATGAGCAGTTCTTC. It is translated as CASSEGLAGANEQFF. The chain is built from TRBV6-1 and TRBJ2-1; the match to TRBD2 covers 12 bases. V lost 1 base and J lost 7; bases outside the gene matches: 2. Germline V gene lookup returns CDR1 MNHNS and CDR2 SASEGT. There are 15 residues in the CDR3.

The chain is built from TRBV3-1 (or the pseudogene TRBV3-2) and TRBJ2-3; TRBD2 aligns across 10 bases. Germline V gives CDR1 LGHDT, CDR2 YNNKEL (reference sequence). J lost 2 bases, V lost 2 bases, and 16 bases had no gene match. CDR3 length equals 20 residues. CDR3 bases: TGTGCCAGCAGCCAAATTCCAGCGGGGGGGCTTTTTCGGGACACAGATACGCAGTATTTT. Translating gives CASSQIPAGGLFRDTDTQYF.

This clone was counted only a few times. Other DNA sequences in the same sample also yield this CDR3. This chain uses TRBV3-1 (or the pseudogene TRBV3-2) with TRBJ2-7, with 8 bases lining up with TRBD1. The trim removed 4 bases at V and 0 bases at J, leaving 2 bases unmatched. The CDR3 covers 14 residues. Per the germline V gene, CDR1 is LGHDT and CDR2 is YNNKEL (reference sequence). The CDR3 DNA follows: TGTGCCAGCAGCCCTGGACAGGGCTCCTACGAGCAGTACTTC. Its translation: CASSPGQGSYEQYF.